Each of the 25 T cell receptor beta chains below was sequenced from the same sample in a study of graft-versus-host responses after intestinal transplantation. These receptors are not linked to any known antigen. Repertoires were generated with immunoSEQ multiplex PCR, while TCRdb's copy carries only in-frame clones and drops some. This table has around 97,000 clones, approximately 93% appearing once. The sequenced sample was unstimulated CD8+ T cells sorted from spleen or lymph node cells, obtained before intestinal transplant. These receptors came from a human donor who received an intestinal transplant.

The table lists this clone with a count of one. The chain has TRBV6-5 and TRBJ1-2; 7 nucleotides agree with TRBD1. After removal of 4 bases from V and 4 bases from J, the junction contained 0 bases not matched to a gene. CDR1 is MNHEY and CDR2 is SVGAGI in the germline V gene. There are 12 residues in the CDR3. CDR3 residues: CASSWDSYGYTF. In DNA, the CDR3 is TGTGCCAGCAGTTGGGACAGCTATGGCTACACCTTC.

The rearrangement joins TRBV4-1 to TRBJ2-7; weak D call: TRBD2 (6 bases). In germline, CDR1 is MGHRA, CDR2 YSYEKL. V lost 1 base to trimming and J lost 4 bases, with 14 bases between them. The CDR3 loop spans 15 amino acids. CDR3 protein: CASSQGRGIGYEQYF. The DNA of the CDR3 is TGCGCCAGCAGCCAAGGTCGGGGGATCGGATACGAGCAGTACTTC.

The rearrangement joins TRBV27 to TRBJ1-6; D may be TRBD1 (6 bases). The CDR3 has 15 amino acids. CDR1 is MNHEY, CDR2 SMNVEV, per germline (reference sequence). The germline V and J ends were trimmed by 6 bases and 5 bases, with 14 bases remaining between them. The CDR3 loop reads CASRIQGFNNSPLHF. Written as DNA, the CDR3 is TGTGCCAGCAGAATACAGGGCTTCAATAATTCACCCCTCCACTTT.

The chain recombines TRBV25-1 with TRBJ1-2, with a weak D call TRBD1 (5 bases). The germline V gene has CDR1 MGHDK and CDR2 SYGVNS. Deletions cut 0 bases from V and 8 bases from J, with 16 bases between. CDR3 length: 15 residues. CDR3 sequence: CASSEYQDLRGGYTF. The CDR3 DNA reads TGTGCCAGCAGTGAATACCAAGACCTGAGGGGCGGCTACACCTTC.

This clone was observed a single time. The chain is built from TRBV7-8 and TRBJ2-7; TRBD1 matches at 9 bases. Germline CDR1 reads SGHVS; CDR2 reads FQNEAQ. With V trimmed by 7 bases and J by 3 bases, 10 bases remained unmatched. The CDR3 has 15 residues. CDR3 protein: CASTLGGQGIYEQYF. Here the CDR3 DNA reads TGTGCCAGCACCTTGGGGGGACAGGGAATCTACGAGCAGTACTTC.

The J gene is TRBJ2-3, the V gene TRBV9, with D perhaps TRBD2 (7 bases). Trimming removed 0 bases at V and 2 bases at J, with 34 bases between. Per the germline V gene, CDR1 is SGDLS and CDR2 is YYNGEE. This CDR3 spans 23 amino acids. CDR3 nucleotide sequence: TGTGCCAGCAGCGTAGCCCGAACCGGCGATCGGGACGGCGGGGGCCGACCCACAGATACGCAGTATTTT. It translates to CASSVARTGDRDGGGRPTDTQYF. Combining the CDR3 with reference TRBV9 and TRBJ2-3 gives the whole variable domain DSGVTQTPKHLITATGQRVTLRCSPRSGDLSVYWYQQSLDQGLQFLIQYYNGEERAKGNILERFSAQQFPDLHSELNLSSLELGDSALYFCASSVARTGDRDGGGRPTDTQYFGPGTRLTVL.

The chain is built from TRBV9 and TRBJ1-5; D is possibly TRBD1 (6 bases). CDR1 and CDR2 (germline): SGDLS, YYNGEE. The CDR3 runs to 14 residues. V lost 3 bases, J lost 5 bases, and 12 bases lay in between. The CDR3 DNA reads as TGTGCCAGCAGCGCTTCGACAGGAGATCAGCCCCAGCATTTT. Its translation is CASSASTGDQPQHF.

In this sample, this clone turned up once. The chain is built from TRBV2 and TRBJ1-1; 10 nucleotides align to TRBD1. Losses at the gene ends were 4 bases for V and 0 bases for J; bases not matched to a gene: 11. Germline V gene data show CDR1 as SNHLY and CDR2 as FYNNEI. The CDR3 length is 18 residues. This CDR3 is CASSGDWTGGTLNTEAFF. The DNA of the CDR3 is TGTGCCAGCAGTGGTGATTGGACAGGGGGGACCTTGAACACTGAAGCTTTCTTT.

The chain employs TRBV7-8 and TRBJ2-1; 7 bases align to TRBD2. V trimming: 2 bases; J trimming: 8 bases; junction bases outside the gene matches: 6. Germline values: CDR1 SGHVS, CDR2 FQNEAQ. The CDR3 is 14 amino acids. CDR3 protein: CASSLQGGVDEQFF. In nucleotides, the CDR3 is TGTGCCAGCAGCTTACAGGGAGGGGTGGATGAGCAGTTCTTC.

This clone showed up just once. This chain uses TRBV7-9 with TRBJ2-5; D is perhaps TRBD1 or TRBD2 (6 bases each). V gave up 7 bases and J gave up 2 bases, with 11 bases separating them. The V gene's germline CDR1 is SEHNR and CDR2 FQNEAQ (reference sequence). CDR3 length: 13 amino acids. The CDR3, as DNA: TGTGCCAGCACCCAAGGGGGGCAAGAGACCCAGTACTTC. The encoded protein is CASTQGGQETQYF.

The chain carries TRBV9 and TRBJ1-5; D uncertain. Deletions cut 3 bases from V and 8 bases from J, with 12 bases between. The CDR3 covers 13 residues. The V gene's germline CDR1 is SGDLS and CDR2 YYNGEE. CDR3 region: CASSGLGREPQHF. The CDR3 DNA follows: TGTGCCAGCAGCGGCCTAGGGAGGGAGCCCCAGCATTTT.

This sequence joins TRBV10-2 and TRBJ2-1; TRBD2 is a possible D gene (7 bases). CDR3 length equals 14 residues. Germline-derived CDR1 and CDR2 are WSHSY and SAAADI. The V end lost 10 bases, the J end lost 1 base, and 14 bases lay between the germline ends. The CDR3 here is CAMGGAGSYNEQFF. In DNA form, the CDR3 reads TGCGCCATGGGGGGGGCTGGGTCCTACAATGAGCAGTTCTTC.

The rearrangement joins TRBV4-2 to TRBJ1-5; D is unresolved. Germline values: CDR1 LGHNA, CDR2 YNFKEQ. The germline V and J ends were trimmed by 1 base and 0 bases, with 10 bases remaining between them. This CDR3 has 16 amino acids. This CDR3 is CASSQVGSNSNQPQHF. In DNA, the CDR3 is TGTGCCAGCAGCCAAGTAGGCAGTAATAGCAATCAGCCCCAGCATTTT.

V is TRBV27 and J is TRBJ1-2; D is undetermined. The CDR3 totals 15 residues. Trimming took 4 bases from V and 0 from J, leaving 12 bases between them. In germline, CDR1 is MNHEY, CDR2 SMNVEV (reference sequence). The CDR3 sequence: CASSWNMGTNYGYTF. In DNA form, the CDR3 reads TGTGCCAGCAGTTGGAACATGGGCACTAACTATGGCTACACCTTC.

The chain links TRBV27 to TRBJ2-1; no reliable D call. Germline V gives CDR1 MNHEY, CDR2 SMNVEV (reference sequence). The ends were cut back, 8 bases at V and 5 bases at J, with 19 bases in the middle. The CDR3 spans 15 residues. CDR3 in amino acids: CASRLVQDGHNEQFF. The CDR3 DNA reads as TGTGCCAGCCGACTGGTCCAGGACGGCCACAATGAGCAGTTCTTC.

This clone has only one observation. The chain carries TRBV6-5 and TRBJ1-6, with D tentatively TRBD1 (6 bases). The V gene's germline CDR1 is MNHEY and CDR2 SVGAGI. This CDR3 is built from 14 residues. Trimming cost V 6 bases and J 9 bases, with 15 bases left between them. Here the CDR3 reads CASSPSGGSSPLHF. CDR3 coding DNA: TGTGCCAGCAGCCCATCGGGGGGCAGTTCACCCCTCCACTTT.

This clone was counted a few times. CDR3: CASSESRGYEQYF. The CDR3, as DNA: TGCGCCAGCAGTGAGTCGCGGGGGTACGAGCAGTACTTC. The V call is TRBV10-1, the J call TRBJ2-7; 7 positions agree with TRBD2. CDR3 length equals 13 residues. Trimming cost V 0 bases and J 4 bases; bases outside gene matches: 0. Germline CDR1 is WNHNN and CDR2 is SYGVQD (reference sequence).

This chain joins TRBV14 and TRBJ1-6, with D possibly TRBD1 on 5 matching bases. Trimming took 1 base from V and 13 from J, leaving 17 bases between them. Germline V gives CDR1 SGHDN, CDR2 FVKESK. The CDR3 loop spans 15 amino acids. CDR3: CASSQGWGSARPLHF. CDR3 coding DNA: TGTGCCAGCAGCCAAGGCTGGGGGTCCGCGAGGCCCCTCCACTTT.

The chain has TRBV2 and TRBJ2-7, with D hard to call. Germline V gene sequence: CDR1 SNHLY, CDR2 FYNNEI. Trimming stripped 9 bases from V and 2 bases from J, with 11 bases between. The CDR3 extends over 12 amino acids. The CDR3 here is CARSDGTYEQYF. The DNA for the CDR3 is TGTGCCAGGTCGGACGGCACCTACGAGCAGTACTTC.

The CDR3 DNA is TGCGCCAGCAGCTCCGAGACAGGATGGGGAGAAAAACTGTTTTTT. It is translated as CASSSETGWGEKLFF. V gene TRBV5-1 combines with J gene TRBJ1-4; the D gene is possibly TRBD1 (6 bases). The V end lost 3 bases, the J end lost 8 bases, and 17 bases lay between the germline ends. The CDR3 contains 15 residues. Germline CDR1 and CDR2: SGHRS and YFSETQ.

The V and J genes are TRBV5-6 and TRBJ1-2; a weak D match, TRBD1 (6 bases). Germline loops: CDR1 SGHDT, CDR2 YYEEEE. Trimming took 3 bases from V and 4 from J, leaving 19 bases between them. The CDR3 has 16 residues. The CDR3 coding sequence is TGTGCCAGCAGCTCGGAAGAGGGGGGGCGTAGCTATGGCTACACCTTC. As protein: CASSSEEGGRSYGYTF.

This sequence joins TRBV5-6 and TRBJ2-2; D uncertain. The CDR3 contains 18 residues. From germline, CDR1 is SGHDT and CDR2 YYEEEE. V was shortened by 6 bases and J by 2 bases, with 23 bases between the two germline ends. CDR3 DNA: TGTGCCAGCATGATTGGCTTAAGAAGCCCGGACAACACCGGGGAGCTGTTTTTT. Its protein product is CASMIGLRSPDNTGELFF.

The chain employs TRBV6-1 and TRBJ2-3, with D uncertain. This CDR3 has 12 amino acids. The germline V and J ends were trimmed by 7 bases and 4 bases, with 9 bases remaining between them. Germline loops: CDR1 MNHNS, CDR2 SASEGT. CDR3: CASNSMPDTQYF. The CDR3 DNA is TGTGCCAGCAATTCAATGCCAGATACGCAGTATTTT.

In DNA form, the CDR3 reads TGTGCCAGTACTAATACAGGGTTCTATGGCTACACCTTC. This translates into CASTNTGFYGYTF. The V and J genes are TRBV19 and TRBJ1-2; TRBD1 is a possible D gene (6 bases). CDR3 length: 13 amino acids. Per germline, CDR1 LNHDA and CDR2 SQIVND (reference sequence). Trimming removed 7 bases at V and 4 bases at J, with 13 bases between. The variable domain in full, completed from reference TRBV19 and TRBJ1-2, reads DGGITQSPKYLFRKEGQNVTLSCEQNLNHDAMYWYRQDPGQGLRLIYYSQIVNDFQKGDIAEGYSVSREKKESFPLTVTSAQKNPTAFYLCASTNTGFYGYTFGSGTRLTVV.

J is TRBJ2-1 and V is TRBV9, with D uncertain. Trimming pared 3 bases from V and 7 bases from J, leaving 2 bases between. In germline, CDR1 is SGDLS, CDR2 YYNGEE. CDR3 length: 10 amino acids. CDR3 sequence: CASSGNEQFF. The CDR3 DNA sequence: TGTGCCAGCAGCGGGAATGAGCAGTTCTTC.